This T cell receptor beta chain was retrieved from a study of CD8 T cells in ankylosing spondylitis. Study observations and caveats: Within peripheral blood, clones linked to disease were CD8+ and relatively rare. Seven or eight highly homologous variants made up a TCR beta motif, and this motif appeared characteristic of ankylosing spondylitis blood.

Scientists made TCR beta libraries using quantitative 5'-RACE with molecular barcodes. From the 5' RACE reads, TCRdb called clonotypes with MiXCR, one entry per CDR3 protein. The profile shows about 340,000 distinct CDR3 sequences, roughly 14% of them singletons. Trimming removed 6 bases from V and 0 bases from J, with 18 bases in between. This CDR3 is built from 17 residues. CDR1 is SQVTM and CDR2 is ANQGSEA in the germline V gene. Notes on this clonotype: The antigen remains undetermined.

The receptor's source is a male donor with ankylosing spondylitis or in good health (not recorded which). The chain employs TRBV29-1 and TRBJ2-6; tentative D call: TRBD2 (6 bases). Material: blood, either unsorted or a sorted T cell fraction (not recorded which). DNA for the CDR3: TGCAGCGTGGCGACCGGGGGACTCGTCTCTGGGGCCAACGTCCTGACTTTC. This codes for CSVATGGLVSGANVLTF.